This entry lists 14 T cell receptor beta chains sequenced from one sample in a study of beta chain features in type 1 diabetes. TCRB transcripts that were expressed got sequenced, as all of the isolated RNA had been reverse transcribed. This table comes from immunoSEQ multiplex PCR, and its TCRdb copy is limited to in-frame clones, with some not included. The table has just over 450,000 clones, about 29% seen once. Specimen: naive CD4+ T cells from blood. The origin of the receptors is a young man in good health.

V usage is TRBV6-1 and J usage is TRBJ1-1; D is ambiguous. Deletions cut 6 bases from V and 0 bases from J, with 8 bases between. Germline assignment: CDR1 MNHNS and CDR2 SASEGT. This CDR3 comprises 13 residues. The CDR3 reads CASRAGLNTEAFF. Here the CDR3 DNA reads TGTGCCAGCAGAGCAGGACTGAACACTGAAGCTTTCTTT.

This clone was counted between two and nine times. The V and J genes are TRBV30 and TRBJ2-1; 11 bases map to TRBD2. The CDR3 sequence is 14 residues long. CDR1 GTSNPN and CDR2 SVGIG come from the germline V gene (reference sequence). V trimming: 4 bases; J trimming: 6 bases; junction bases outside the gene matches: 5. The CDR3 sequence: CAWKTSGNSNEQFF. CDR3 nucleotides: TGTGCCTGGAAGACTAGCGGGAATTCCAATGAGCAGTTCTTC.

The table lists this clone with a few counts. The chain recombines TRBV28 with TRBJ1-5; the D gene is possibly TRBD1 (6 bases). The ends were cut back, 5 bases at V and 6 bases at J, with 17 bases in the middle. Germline values: CDR1 MDHEN, CDR2 SYDVKM. This CDR3 comprises 15 residues. This CDR3 reads CASSPPGGGSQPQHF. The CDR3 DNA reads TGTGCCAGCAGTCCCCCCGGAGGGGGTAGTCAGCCCCAGCATTTT.

This clone has just a few counts. This chain uses TRBV5-1 with TRBJ2-3; tentatively, D is TRBD2 (7 bases). CDR1 and CDR2 (germline): SGHRS, YFSETQ. The CDR3 contains 15 residues. The ends were cut back, 2 bases at V and 5 bases at J, with 15 bases in the middle. The CDR3 DNA follows: TGCGCCAGCAGCTTCCCCGGGGGGCTGAAAGATACGCAGTATTTT. This encodes CASSFPGGLKDTQYF.

V gene TRBV7-6 combines with J gene TRBJ2-2; 7 bases fit TRBD2. Germline V CDR1 and CDR2: SGHVS, FNYEAQ. V gave up 7 bases and J gave up 1 base; unmatched junction bases: 9. The CDR3 length is 16 residues. In DNA, the CDR3 is TGTGCCAGCACTTTACGACTAGCCAGGAACACCGGGGAGCTGTTTTTT. As protein: CASTLRLARNTGELFF. The full variable domain, with the rest looked up from reference TRBV7-6 and TRBJ2-2, is GAGVSQSPRYKVTKRGQDVALRCDPISGHVSLYWYRQALGQGPEFLTYFNYEAQQDKSGLPNDRFSAERPEGSISTLTIQRTEQRDSAMYRCASTLRLARNTGELFFGEGSRLTVL.

This clone was detected only a few times. This chain uses TRBV19 with TRBJ2-7; D gene unclear. Trimming pared 3 bases from V and 0 bases from J, leaving 12 bases between. CDR1 LNHDA and CDR2 SQIVND come from the germline V gene (reference sequence). This CDR3 is built from 15 residues. The chain's CDR3 is CASSMERRSSYEQYF. CDR3 coding DNA: TGTGCCAGTAGTATGGAGAGACGAAGCTCCTACGAGCAGTACTTC.

This clone was seen a few times. This chain joins TRBV28 and TRBJ2-7; D may be TRBD1 (6 bases). Per germline, CDR1 MDHEN and CDR2 SYDVKM. V lost 6 bases and J lost 1, with 16 bases in between. The CDR3 is 15 residues long. The CDR3 region has the DNA TGTGCCAGCAGGATTGTCCAGGGGCAATCCTACGAGCAGTACTTC. Encoded protein: CASRIVQGQSYEQYF.

This clone was detected a few times. Other DNA sequences of this sample code for an identical CDR3. The gene calls are TRBV5-6 and TRBJ2-1; D gene uncertain. The CDR3 spans 11 residues. Between the trimmed V and J ends, which lost 0 bases and 10 bases, there was a span of 5 bases. Germline values: CDR1 SGHDT, CDR2 YYEEEE. The CDR3 is CASSLGYEQFF. DNA of the CDR3: TGTGCCAGCAGCTTGGGGTACGAGCAGTTCTTC. Filled out from reference TRBV5-6 and TRBJ2-1, the complete variable domain reads DAGVTQSPTHLIKTRGQQVTLRCSPKSGHDTVSWYQQALGQGPQFIFQYYEEEERQRGNFPDRFSGHQFPNYSSELNVNALLLGDSALYLCASSLGYEQFFGPGTRLTVL.

V gene TRBV7-6 combines with J gene TRBJ2-7, with D perhaps matching TRBD1 (5 bases). The CDR3 sequence is 16 residues long. Germline loops: CDR1 SGHVS, CDR2 FNYEAQ. Trimming stripped 5 bases from V and 5 bases from J, with 22 bases between. The CDR3 sequence is CASSARDSRVVDEQYF. CDR3 DNA: TGTGCCAGCAGCGCTAGGGATAGCAGGGTAGTCGACGAGCAGTACTTC.

The chain carries TRBV28 and TRBJ2-5; 8 nucleotides match TRBD1. The J segment lost 4 bases and the V segment lost 3 bases, leaving 10 bases of the junction unmatched. Per germline, CDR1 MDHEN and CDR2 SYDVKM. CDR3 length: 16 residues. The CDR3 sequence: CASSLPGTGVLETQYF. The CDR3 region has the DNA TGTGCCAGCAGTTTGCCCGGGACAGGTGTGCTAGAGACCCAGTACTTC.

The chain couples TRBV7-3 to TRBJ2-1; TRBD2 might be the D (6 bases). This CDR3 is 15 amino acids long. CDR1 and CDR2 from the germline V gene are SGHTA and FQGTGA. V gave up 0 bases and J gave up 8 bases, with 14 bases separating them. CDR3 nucleotide sequence: TGTGCCAGCAGCTTAACGGCGGGAACCTGGGATGAGCAGTTCTTC. It is translated as CASSLTAGTWDEQFF.

The CDR3 DNA sequence: TGTGCCACCAGCAGAGTAGCGGGAGTTGGCTACAATGAGCAGTTCTTC. Its protein product is CATSRVAGVGYNEQFF. The V and J genes are TRBV15 and TRBJ2-1, with TRBD2 matching 9 bases. J lost 3 bases, V lost 1 base, and 4 bases had no gene match. The CDR3 contains 16 residues. Germline CDR1 and CDR2: LNHNV and YYDKDF (reference sequence).

This clone showed up just a few times. CDR3 in amino acids: CASSPLGGPSYNEQFF. The DNA for the CDR3 is TGTGCCAGCAGCCCCCTTGGAGGGCCCTCCTACAATGAGCAGTTCTTC. This chain links TRBV9 with TRBJ2-1, with TRBD2 as a possible D gene (6 bases). The V gene's germline CDR1 is SGDLS and CDR2 YYNGEE. The CDR3 contains 16 residues. Trimming left V 4 bases short and J 0 bases short, with 14 bases between.

This sequence joins TRBV29-1 and TRBJ2-1, with 11 nucleotides matching TRBD2. Germline V gives CDR1 SQVTM, CDR2 ANQGSEA. V shed 3 bases and J 4 bases; nucleotides not matched to a gene: 8. The CDR3 contains 16 residues. The DNA of the CDR3 is TGCAGCGTTGACGGGGTAGCGGGAGGGCAGTACAATGAGCAGTTCTTC. Its protein product is CSVDGVAGGQYNEQFF.